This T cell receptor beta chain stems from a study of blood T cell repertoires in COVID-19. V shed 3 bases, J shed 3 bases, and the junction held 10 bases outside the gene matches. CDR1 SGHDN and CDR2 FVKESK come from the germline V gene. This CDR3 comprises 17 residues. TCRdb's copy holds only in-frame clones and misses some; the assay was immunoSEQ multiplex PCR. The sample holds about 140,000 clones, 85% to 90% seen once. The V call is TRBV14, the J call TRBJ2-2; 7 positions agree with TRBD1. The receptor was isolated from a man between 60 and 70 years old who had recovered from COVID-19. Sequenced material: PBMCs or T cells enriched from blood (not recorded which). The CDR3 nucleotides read TGTGCCAGCAGCCACCCCCCGGGACAGAGACACACCGGGGAGCTGTTTTTT. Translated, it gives CASSHPPGQRHTGELFF.